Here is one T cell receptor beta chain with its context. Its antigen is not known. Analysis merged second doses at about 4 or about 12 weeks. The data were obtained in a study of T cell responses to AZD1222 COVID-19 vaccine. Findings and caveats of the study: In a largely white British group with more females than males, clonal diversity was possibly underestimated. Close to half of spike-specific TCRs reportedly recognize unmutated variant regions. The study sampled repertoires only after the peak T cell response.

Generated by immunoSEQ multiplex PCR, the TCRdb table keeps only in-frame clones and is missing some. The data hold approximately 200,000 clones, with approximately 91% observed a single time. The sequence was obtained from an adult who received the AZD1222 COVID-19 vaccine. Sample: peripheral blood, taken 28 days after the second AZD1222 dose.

CDR3 region: CASSQRERETQYF. In nucleotides, the CDR3 is TGTGCCAGCAGCCAGCGGGAGCGGGAGACCCAGTACTTC. V usage is TRBV12-3 or TRBV12-4 and J usage is TRBJ2-5, with 8 positions matching TRBD2. The CDR3 runs to 13 residues. V shed 6 bases and J 5 bases; nucleotides not matched to a gene: 5.